The present TCR beta chain was sequenced within a study of OX40 agonist ivuxolimab in advanced cancers. For the study at large: As their treatment, patients were administered ivuxolimab, an agonistic anti-OX40 (CD134) antibody. Three partial responders included one hepatocellular carcinoma patient and two cutaneous melanoma patients. Study results and caveats: At doses 0.1 to 3.0 mg/kg, CD4+ and CD8+ clones expanded.

Measured with immunoSEQ multiplex PCR; TCRdb has only the in-frame clones, and not every one. The table lists about 23,000 clones, about 75% of them singletons. Comments on this clone: What it recognizes is unknown.

The junction had 10 bases not matched to a gene; V was cut back by 5 bases and J by 2 bases. Germline assignment: CDR1 SGHAT and CDR2 FQNNGV. This CDR3 spans 16 amino acids. The sequencing here drew on CD4+ or CD8+ T cells sorted from blood, taken in a trial of the OX40 agonist ivuxolimab. This receptor was identified in an adult with an advanced solid tumor such as melanoma, head and neck, liver or kidney cancer. The chain is built from TRBV11-2 and TRBJ2-3; 7 bases align to TRBD1. The CDR3 here is CASSPVGGPPTDTQYF. DNA for the CDR3: TGTGCCAGCAGCCCCGTAGGGGGCCCCCCCACAGATACGCAGTATTTT.